Shown below are 26 T cell receptor beta chains from a single sample sequenced in a study of blood T cell repertoires in COVID-19. Assay: immunoSEQ multiplex PCR; the TCRdb copy retains only in-frame clones and omits some. The data contain 250,000 to 300,000 clones, about nine tenths of them singletons. The sequencing input was PBMCs or T cells enriched from blood (not recorded which). Receptors originate from a human donor in a cohort exposed to, infected with or recovered from COVID-19 (not recorded which). The donor label of this sample is uncertain.

As to this clone: Different DNA sequences within this sample yield the same CDR3. This rearrangement joins TRBV12-5 to TRBJ2-7, with D perhaps matching TRBD1 (6 bases). The ends were cut back, 0 bases at V and 0 bases at J, with 18 bases in the middle. CDR1 LGHNT and CDR2 FRNRAP come from the germline V gene. This CDR3 region has 18 residues. CDR3 in amino acids: CASGLVRLGRGYSYEQYF. As DNA, the CDR3 is TGTGCTAGTGGTTTGGTAAGGTTGGGTAGGGGGTACTCCTACGAGCAGTACTTC.

There are a few counts of this clone. The identical CDR3 is also encoded by other nucleotide sequences in the sample. This chain uses TRBV11-2 with TRBJ2-1, with 8 bases lining up with TRBD2. CDR3 length: 15 residues. Germline V gene data show CDR1 as SGHAT and CDR2 as FQNNGV. Trimming at V came to 5 bases and at J to 5 bases, leaving 8 bases not matched to a gene. CDR3 in amino acids: CASSPGLAGDNEQFF. The CDR3 coding sequence is TGTGCCAGCAGCCCCGGGCTAGCGGGTGACAATGAGCAGTTCTTC. Complete variable domain (other parts from reference TRBV11-2 and TRBJ2-1): EAGVAQSPRYKIIEKRQSVAFWCNPISGHATLYWYQQILGQGPKLLIQFQNNGVVDDSQLPKDRFSAERLKGVDSTLKIQPAKLEDSAVYLCASSPGLAGDNEQFFGPGTRLTVL.

The J gene is TRBJ2-1, the V gene TRBV7-2; TRBD1 matches 7 bases. Germline CDR1 SGHTA, CDR2 FQGNSA. This CDR3 comprises 16 residues. V lost 4 bases and J lost 4; bases outside the gene matches: 10. The CDR3 DNA follows: TGTGCCAGCAGCTCATTCCGGGACAGCCCTTACAATGAGCAGTTCTTC. This codes for CASSSFRDSPYNEQFF.

The chain combines TRBV5-1 with TRBJ1-1; no reliable D call. Germline V gives CDR1 SGHRS, CDR2 YFSETQ. The V end was cut by 4 bases, the J end by 1 base, with 17 bases between. This CDR3 is built from 16 residues. CDR3 amino acids: CASSLVSSVRNTEAFF. CDR3 sequence (DNA): TGCGCCAGCAGCCTCGTCTCGTCGGTACGGAACACTGAAGCTTTCTTT.

The genes are TRBV2 and TRBJ2-3, with 13 bases fitting TRBD2. Trimming removed 7 bases from V and 3 bases from J; junction bases left unmatched: 4. The CDR3 spans 15 residues. CDR1 and CDR2 (germline): SNHLY, FYNNEI. CDR3 bases: TGTGCCAGCATTACTAGCGGGGGGGGAACAGATACGCAGTATTTT. This gives the protein CASITSGGGTDTQYF.

The V call is TRBV6-4, the J call TRBJ1-2, with TRBD1 identical over 7 bases. The V segment lost 6 bases and the J segment 7 bases; nucleotides outside the gene matches: 11. This CDR3 spans 14 amino acids. The germline CDR1 and CDR2 sequences are MRHNA and SNTAGT. The CDR3 here is CASRATDRASGYTF. As DNA, the CDR3 is TGTGCCAGCAGGGCAACCGACAGGGCTTCTGGCTACACCTTC.

The gene calls are TRBV30 and TRBJ2-3, with D perhaps matching TRBD1 (5 bases). CDR3 size: 12 residues. Germline V gene lookup returns CDR1 GTSNPN and CDR2 SVGIG (reference sequence). V gave up 4 bases and J gave up 6 bases, with 11 bases separating them. Here the CDR3 DNA reads TGTGCCTGGACTAAGGGGCCGGATACGCAGTATTTT. Encoded protein: CAWTKGPDTQYF.

The gene calls are TRBV5-1 and TRBJ1-3, with 8 bases matching TRBD1. The CDR3 is 16 residues long. CDR1 and CDR2 (germline): SGHRS, YFSETQ. V trimming: 6 bases; J trimming: 0 bases; junction bases outside the gene matches: 8. The CDR3 DNA reads as TGCGCCAGCACCCTTACCGGACAGGGCTCTGGAAACACCATATATTTT. Its translation: CASTLTGQGSGNTIYF.

The CDR3 DNA follows: TGTGCCAGCAGTCCCACGCGGCCCGAGCCAAAAGCTTTCTTT. This gives the protein CASSPTRPEPKAFF. The rearrangement links TRBV28 to TRBJ1-1, with D hard to call. The CDR3 is 14 amino acids. Per germline, CDR1 MDHEN and CDR2 SYDVKM. The germline V and J ends were trimmed by 5 bases and 9 bases, with 19 bases remaining between them.

V gene TRBV5-6 combines with J gene TRBJ1-2, with 12 bases that match TRBD1. CDR1 is SGHDT and CDR2 is YYEEEE in the germline V gene. The CDR3 length is 16 residues. The junction had 6 bases not matched to a gene; V was cut back by 0 bases and J by 6 bases. The CDR3 nucleotides read TGTGCCAGCAGCTTGGTAGGGACAGGGGGCGCCGATGGCTACACCTTC. Amino acids: CASSLVGTGGADGYTF.

The chain recombines TRBV5-1 with TRBJ1-4; D not resolved. The ends were cut back, 7 bases at V and 8 bases at J, with 18 bases in the middle. The CDR3 sequence is 14 residues long. CDR1 SGHRS and CDR2 YFSETQ come from the germline V gene. CDR3 in DNA: TGCGCCAGCGGCCGAGAAGGATCAGGAGAAAAACTGTTTTTT. This codes for CASGREGSGEKLFF.

The chain couples TRBV30 to TRBJ1-1; the D gene is possibly TRBD1 (6 bases). The CDR3 covers 13 residues. Germline loops: CDR1 GTSNPN, CDR2 SVGIG (reference sequence). V was cut by 4 bases and J by 4 bases, with 13 bases left in between. The CDR3 protein is CAWTLTGGTEAFF. As DNA, the CDR3 is TGTGCCTGGACCCTGACAGGCGGCACTGAAGCTTTCTTT.

The gene calls are TRBV29-1 and TRBJ2-3; TRBD2 agrees at 10 bases. The length of the CDR3 is 14 residues. Germline V CDR1 and CDR2: SQVTM, ANQGSEA. J lost 5 bases, V lost 4 bases, and 6 bases had no gene match. CDR3 residues: CSVVLAGGLDTQYF. In DNA form, the CDR3 reads TGCAGCGTTGTGTTAGCGGGGGGTCTAGATACGCAGTATTTT.

The genes are TRBV12-3 or TRBV12-4 and TRBJ2-5; D might be TRBD2 (6 bases). V was clipped by 8 bases and J by 9 bases, with 16 bases between them. This CDR3 contains 12 residues. The CDR3 region has the DNA TGTGCCAGCCGGGGACTCGCTGGGGCCCAGTACTTC. Translated: CASRGLAGAQYF.

V gene TRBV6-5 combines with J gene TRBJ2-5; 8 bases fit TRBD2. The germline gives CDR1 MNHEY, CDR2 SVGAGI. The CDR3 runs to 15 residues. Trimming at V came to 5 bases and at J to 5 bases, leaving 10 bases not matched to a gene. The CDR3, as DNA: TGTGCCAGCAGTCCACCGGGGGGGCCGGGGGAGACCCAGTACTTC. Protein sequence: CASSPPGGPGETQYF.

The genes are TRBV4-2 and TRBJ1-5; D perhaps matches TRBD1 (5 bases). Germline V gene sequence: CDR1 LGHNA, CDR2 YNFKEQ. The germline V and J ends were trimmed by 2 bases and 3 bases, with 11 bases remaining between them. The CDR3 has 15 amino acids. CDR3 nucleotides: TGTGCCAGCAGCCAACAGGGTCATTCCAATCAGCCCCAGCATTTT. This sequence encodes CASSQQGHSNQPQHF.

This clone occurred once. This chain uses TRBV7-8 with TRBJ2-7, with D maybe TRBD1 (5 bases). Germline V lookup: CDR1 SGHVS, CDR2 FQNEAQ. This CDR3 comprises 12 residues. The V end was cut by 5 bases, the J end by 5 bases, with 10 bases between. CDR3 DNA sequence: TGTGCCAGCAGCCAACAGGTCCACGAGCAGTACTTC. Protein: CASSQQVHEQYF.

The V call is TRBV14, the J call TRBJ2-1; 10 bases map to TRBD1. The germline CDR1 and CDR2 sequences are SGHDN and FVKESK. The CDR3 runs to 16 residues. V was clipped by 2 bases and J by 10 bases; unmatched bases: 11. Written as DNA, the CDR3 is TGTGCCAGCAGCCAACATCCGGGACAGGGGTCATGGGAGCAGTTCTTC. Translation: CASSQHPGQGSWEQFF.

The table lists this clone with a count of one. V gene TRBV7-9 combines with J gene TRBJ1-2; no clear D gene. The length of the CDR3 is 13 residues. Germline loops: CDR1 SEHNR, CDR2 FQNEAQ (reference sequence). Trimming cost V 3 bases and J 4 bases, with 9 bases left between them. The DNA for the CDR3 is TGTGCCAGCAGCTTCGAGTCTAGCTATGGCTACACCTTC. It translates to CASSFESSYGYTF.

The chain combines TRBV30 with TRBJ1-2; 9 nucleotides agree with TRBD1. The CDR3 is 13 residues long. Germline-derived CDR1 and CDR2 are GTSNPN and SVGIG (reference sequence). V shed 4 bases, J shed 7 bases, and the junction held 7 bases outside the gene matches. This CDR3 reads CAWKWGQGTGYTF. The CDR3 region has the DNA TGTGCCTGGAAGTGGGGACAGGGAACTGGCTACACCTTC.

The J gene is TRBJ2-7, the V gene TRBV6-5, with 11 bases fitting TRBD1. J lost 4 bases, V lost 4 bases, and 6 bases had no gene match. Germline-derived CDR1 and CDR2 are MNHEY and SVGAGI. This CDR3 is built from 15 residues. CDR3 nucleotides: TGTGCCAGCAGTTCAACCGGGACAGGGGGGTACGAGCAGTACTTC. Encoded protein: CASSSTGTGGYEQYF.

This clone was seen only a few times. The chain joins TRBV6-5 to TRBJ1-1; D remains unclear. Germline V gene data show CDR1 as MNHEY and CDR2 as SVGAGI. The CDR3 runs to 13 residues. The ends were cut back, 5 bases at V and 11 bases at J, with 18 bases in the middle. CDR3: CASSPRDGSRAFF. The CDR3 bases are TGTGCCAGCAGTCCCCGTGACGGAAGCAGGGCTTTCTTT.

The genes are TRBV7-6 and TRBJ2-7; tentative D call: TRBD2 (5 bases). The CDR3 has 14 residues. CDR1 is SGHVS, CDR2 FNYEAQ, per germline. With 2 bases removed from V and 6 bases from J, the gap between germline ends came to 14 bases. The CDR3 DNA reads TGTGCCAGCAGCTTATCAGACTACTCTGTCGAGCAGTACTTC. Translated, it gives CASSLSDYSVEQYF. Supplemented by reference TRBV7-6 and TRBJ2-7, the full variable domain reads GAGVSQSPRYKVTKRGQDVALRCDPISGHVSLYWYRQALGQGPEFLTYFNYEAQQDKSGLPNDRFSAERPEGSISTLTIQRTEQRDSAMYRCASSLSDYSVEQYFGPGTRLTVT.

The chain joins TRBV28 to TRBJ1-2, with a tentative D call TRBD1 (6 bases). The CDR3 has 16 residues. Trimming took off 4 bases at V and 8 bases at J, with 23 bases between the two ends. Per germline, CDR1 MDHEN and CDR2 SYDVKM. CDR3 loop: CASSSHHRVGIRGYTF. CDR3 nucleotide sequence: TGTGCCAGCAGTTCTCATCACAGGGTCGGTATAAGGGGCTACACCTTC.

The chain links TRBV5-5 to TRBJ2-1; no clear D. CDR3 length: 15 residues. The germline gives CDR1 SGHKS, CDR2 YYEKEE (reference sequence). V was clipped by 0 bases and J by 1 base, with 8 bases between them. CDR3 sequence (DNA): TGTGCCAGCAGCTTGGATCTCGGTTCCTACAATGAGCAGTTCTTC. Translation gives CASSLDLGSYNEQFF.

CDR3 DNA sequence: TGTGCCAGCAGCCAAGGGGGGGACTACAATGAGCAGTTCTTC. Protein: CASSQGGDYNEQFF. V gene TRBV9 combines with J gene TRBJ2-1; D is possibly TRBD2 (7 bases). The germline CDR1 and CDR2 sequences are SGDLS and YYNGEE. Between the trimmed V and J ends, which lost 4 bases and 3 bases, there was a span of 11 bases. The CDR3 spans 14 residues.